The clone carrying this TCR beta chain turned up a few times. Both blood RNA, taken from unsorted whole blood, and germline DNA were extracted. Making TCR beta cDNA involved approximately 0.5 ug total RNA and a constant-region primer. It was through three nested multiplex PCR rounds of slightly modified ARM-PCR that TCR beta libraries arose. Two initial PCR rounds of around 10 cycles each paired TRBV1-TRBV30 forward primers with a C-beta reverse primer. MiXCR, applied by TCRdb to the multiplex PCR reads, yields one record per CDR3 protein. The sample lists a few hundred thousand distinct CDR3 sequences; 50% to 60% were seen once. This CDR3 has 17 residues. Trimming removed 6 bases from V and 0 bases from J, with 15 bases in between. Germline loops: CDR1 MNHNY, CDR2 SVGAGI (reference sequence). The data stem from a study of tumor-infiltrating lymphocytes in primary liver carcinoma.

The chain combines TRBV6-6 with TRBJ1-6; D uncertain. This receptor was obtained from a woman in her 30s with primary liver carcinoma and hepatitis B virus infection. Source material: peripheral blood. The CDR3 sequence: CASSSLHLSSYNSPLHF. As DNA, the CDR3 is TGTGCCAGCAGCTCCCTTCACTTGAGCTCCTATAATTCACCCCTCCACTTT.